These 27 T cell receptor beta chains originate from one sample sequenced in a study of CD8+ T cells in alopecia areata. RNA was extracted and reverse transcribed into cDNA as the sequencing template. Using immunoSEQ multiplex PCR, the repertoire was profiled, and TCRdb retains in-frame clones only, with some absent. Of some 170,000 clones listed, approximately 65% are singletons. Sequences were derived from CD8+ T cells sorted from blood, sampled at week 0. Receptor source: a human donor with alopecia areata.

The V call is TRBV25-1, the J call TRBJ2-5; a weak D match, TRBD2 (6 bases). The CDR3 has 14 residues. The ends were cut back, 6 bases at V and 2 bases at J, with 13 bases in the middle. CDR1 is MGHDK and CDR2 is SYGVNS in the germline V gene. The CDR3 DNA reads as TGTGCCAGCAGGAAGGACGGGGGACAAGAGACCCAGTACTTC. Residues: CASRKDGGQETQYF. Together with reference TRBV25-1 and TRBJ2-5, the CDR3 gives the full variable domain: EADIYQTPRYLVIGTGKKITLECSQTMGHDKMYWYQQDPGMELHLIHYSYGVNSTEKGDLSSESTVSRIRTEHFPLTLESARPSHTSQYLCASRKDGGQETQYFGPGTRLLVL.

The chain carries TRBV5-6 and TRBJ1-4; possible D gene TRBD1, 6 bases. Germline lookup yields CDR1 SGHDT and CDR2 YYEEEE. Trimming left V 4 bases short and J 5 bases short, with 15 bases between. There are 15 residues in the CDR3. CDR3 sequence (DNA): TGTGCCAGCAGCGTCTGGGGGACAAGCAATGAAAAACTGTTTTTT. It is translated as CASSVWGTSNEKLFF.

V usage is TRBV29-1 and J usage is TRBJ1-2, with D hard to call. Germline V gives CDR1 SQVTM, CDR2 ANQGSEA. Trimming left V 7 bases short and J 3 bases short, with 6 bases between. CDR3 length equals 10 residues. The CDR3 region is CSAWDYGYTF. In nucleotides, the CDR3 is TGCAGCGCCTGGGACTATGGCTACACCTTC.

V is TRBV5-6 and J is TRBJ2-5; maybe TRBD2 (6 bases). Between the trimmed V and J ends, which lost 4 bases and 0 bases, there was a span of 22 bases. Germline V gene data show CDR1 as SGHDT and CDR2 as YYEEEE. This CDR3 contains 18 residues. The chain's CDR3 is CASSISAGQFAYQETQYF. In nucleotides, the CDR3 is TGTGCCAGCAGCATCTCAGCGGGTCAGTTTGCCTACCAAGAGACCCAGTACTTC.

V is TRBV7-9 and J is TRBJ2-7, with TRBD1 identical over 7 bases. This CDR3 has 12 amino acids. The V and J ends lost 6 bases and 4 bases, in that order; junction bases with no gene match: 3. Germline V gene sequence: CDR1 SEHNR, CDR2 FQNEAQ (reference sequence). The CDR3 loop reads CASSPGGYEQYF. Written as DNA, the CDR3 is TGTGCCAGCAGTCCAGGGGGATACGAGCAGTACTTC. Full variable domain (remainder filled in from reference TRBV7-9 and TRBJ2-7): DTGVSQNPRHKITKRGQNVTFRCDPISEHNRLYWYRQTLGQGPEFLTYFQNEAQLEKSRLLSDRFSAERPKGSFSTLEIQRTEQGDSAMYLCASSPGGYEQYFGPGTRLTVT.

The chain joins TRBV5-1 to TRBJ2-7; 10 bases map to TRBD1. The CDR3 runs 14 residues. Germline CDR1 and CDR2: SGHRS and YFSETQ. Trimming cost V 4 bases and J 3 bases; bases outside gene matches: 4. The CDR3 DNA is TGCGCCAGCAGCCCCGGACAGGGGGGCTACGAGCAGTACTTC. Protein sequence: CASSPGQGGYEQYF.

This clone has just one count. This sequence joins TRBV15 and TRBJ2-7; perhaps TRBD2 as D (5 bases). CDR1 and CDR2 (germline): LNHNV, YYDKDF (reference sequence). This CDR3 spans 14 amino acids. The V gene lost 5 bases and the J gene lost 6 bases, with 17 bases spanning the gap. The DNA of the CDR3 is TGTGCCACCAGCTCGCAGGACTCCTCCCTCGAGCAGTACTTC. This gives the protein CATSSQDSSLEQYF.

J is TRBJ2-7 and V is TRBV7-9, with D perhaps assigned TRBD1 or TRBD2 (5 bases each). This CDR3 is built from 15 residues. V shed 4 bases and J shed 2 bases, with 15 bases lying between them. The germline V gene encodes CDR1 SEHNR and CDR2 FQNEAQ (reference sequence). In DNA, the CDR3 is TGTGCCAGCAGCTCCTCGTGGGACCGCGCCTACGAGCAGTACTTC. Translation: CASSSSWDRAYEQYF.

The CDR3 nucleotides are TGTGCAAGTCTACGCTCTGGGACCTACGAGCAGTACTTC. Amino acid sequence: CASLRSGTYEQYF. The chain carries TRBV12-2 and TRBJ2-7. TRBV12-2 is tagged as a pseudogene. This CDR3 has 13 amino acids.

This chain's CDR3 is CASSIKDRSYEQYF. The CDR3 bases are TGTGCCAGCAGCATCAAAGACAGGTCCTACGAGCAGTACTTC. The J gene is TRBJ2-7, the V gene TRBV7-9; weak D call: TRBD1 (6 bases). Trimming took off 5 bases at V and 1 base at J, with 12 bases between the two ends. Germline lookup yields CDR1 SEHNR and CDR2 FQNEAQ (reference sequence). CDR3 size: 14 residues. The whole variable domain, filled in from reference TRBV7-9 and TRBJ2-7, reads DTGVSQNPRHKITKRGQNVTFRCDPISEHNRLYWYRQTLGQGPEFLTYFQNEAQLEKSRLLSDRFSAERPKGSFSTLEIQRTEQGDSAMYLCASSIKDRSYEQYFGPGTRLTVT.

The CDR3 protein is CASREGNTEAFF. The CDR3 DNA follows: TGTGCCAGTAGGGAGGGGAACACTGAAGCTTTCTTT. The chain has TRBV19 and TRBJ1-1; D is unresolved. V dropped 6 bases and J dropped 1 base, with 6 bases sitting between them. The germline V gene has CDR1 LNHDA and CDR2 SQIVND (reference sequence). This CDR3 region has 12 residues. The variable domain in full, with the rest retrieved from reference TRBV19 and TRBJ1-1, is DGGITQSPKYLFRKEGQNVTLSCEQNLNHDAMYWYRQDPGQGLRLIYYSQIVNDFQKGDIAEGYSVSREKKESFPLTVTSAQKNPTAFYLCASREGNTEAFFGQGTRLTVV.

The table lists this clone with a few counts. The chain couples TRBV27 to TRBJ1-6; D is unresolved. The CDR3 loop spans 13 amino acids. Germline CDR1 and CDR2: MNHEY and SMNVEV (reference sequence). V lost 3 bases and J lost 6, with 6 bases in between. The CDR3 DNA follows: TGTGCCAGCAGTTTGGGAAGTAATTCACCCCTCCACTTT. It codes for CASSLGSNSPLHF.

This clone was observed a single time. This chain links TRBV2 with TRBJ1-6, with 10 bases matching TRBD1. The V segment lost 8 bases and the J segment 7 bases; nucleotides outside the gene matches: 5. The CDR3 is made up of 14 amino acids. CDR1 and CDR2 from the germline V gene are SNHLY and FYNNEI. This CDR3 is CASAAGQGNSPLHF. Here the CDR3 DNA reads TGTGCCAGCGCGGCGGGACAGGGGAATTCACCCCTCCACTTT.

The chain combines TRBV9 with TRBJ2-3; D possibly corresponds to TRBD2 (5 bases). CDR3 length: 17 residues. V gave up 3 bases and J gave up 2 bases, with 19 bases separating them. The germline CDR1 and CDR2 sequences are SGDLS and YYNGEE. CDR3 loop: CASSEREEGAHTDTQYF. The CDR3 DNA sequence: TGTGCCAGCAGCGAGAGGGAAGAGGGAGCACACACAGATACGCAGTATTTT.

This chain connects TRBV5-1 to TRBJ1-1; the D is unclear. The CDR3 consists of 14 residues. Germline CDR1 SGHRS, CDR2 YFSETQ. The V gene lost 0 bases and the J gene lost 4 bases, with 10 bases spanning the gap. Here the CDR3 reads CASSLGGRTTEAFF. As DNA, the CDR3 is TGCGCCAGCAGCTTGGGAGGACGAACCACTGAAGCTTTCTTT.

This chain links TRBV30 with TRBJ1-6; the D is unclear. Germline lookup yields CDR1 GTSNPN and CDR2 SVGIG (reference sequence). The V end was cut by 4 bases, the J end by 7 bases, with 14 bases between. The length of the CDR3 is 14 residues. Written as DNA, the CDR3 is TGTGCCTGGAACCCGGGTCCATGGAATTCACCCCTCCACTTT. This codes for CAWNPGPWNSPLHF.

The chain is built from TRBV7-9 and TRBJ2-1; 11 bases map to TRBD2. CDR3 length: 14 amino acids. After removal of 6 bases from V and 4 bases from J, the junction contained 2 bases not matched to a gene. CDR1 is SEHNR, CDR2 FQNEAQ, per germline (reference sequence). Here the CDR3 reads CASRASGGYNEQFF. The CDR3 DNA follows: TGTGCCAGCAGGGCTAGCGGGGGGTACAATGAGCAGTTCTTC.

The chain links TRBV5-6 to TRBJ2-7; 8 bases align to TRBD1. The CDR3 runs to 16 residues. CDR1 and CDR2 from the germline V gene are SGHDT and YYEEEE. J gave up 4 bases and V 3 bases, and 12 bases lay outside the gene matches. CDR3 sequence: CASSSSLGTGVYEQYF. In nucleotides, the CDR3 is TGTGCCAGCAGCTCTAGCCTCGGGACAGGAGTTTACGAGCAGTACTTC.

The rearrangement uses TRBV29-1 and TRBJ2-7; no clear D gene. Germline assignment: CDR1 SQVTM and CDR2 ANQGSEA. The CDR3 extends over 10 amino acids. Trimming shortened V by 6 bases and J by 6 bases, and 9 bases separated the two germline ends. The CDR3 spells CSVSMSEQYF. The CDR3 nucleotides read TGCAGCGTATCTATGAGCGAGCAGTACTTC.

The rearrangement joins TRBV13 to TRBJ2-7, with a weak D call TRBD2 (5 bases). Germline-derived CDR1 and CDR2 are PRHDT and FYEKMQ (reference sequence). Trimming took 5 bases from V and 5 from J, leaving 16 bases between them. The CDR3 is made up of 14 amino acids. This CDR3 is CASSPWLRVDEQYF. The CDR3 bases are TGTGCCAGCAGCCCGTGGTTGCGGGTTGACGAGCAGTACTTC.

In this sample, this clone turned up a few times. This chain connects TRBV29-1 to TRBJ2-3; D gene ambiguous. Per the germline V gene, CDR1 is SQVTM and CDR2 is ANQGSEA. V was clipped by 1 base and J by 0 bases, with 8 bases between them. The CDR3 runs to 14 residues. The CDR3 nucleotides read TGCAGCGTTGAAGCGACCTCTAGCACAGATACGCAGTATTTT. It specifies CSVEATSSTDTQYF.

The chain has TRBV19 and TRBJ2-7; no clear D gene. Between the trimmed V and J ends, which lost 1 base and 4 bases, there was a span of 11 bases. Germline loops: CDR1 LNHDA, CDR2 SQIVND (reference sequence). The CDR3 sequence is 14 residues long. The CDR3 sequence is CASSIGHGLYEQYF. The CDR3 DNA follows: TGTGCCAGTAGTATAGGCCATGGTCTATACGAGCAGTACTTC.

V is TRBV7-8 and J is TRBJ2-7; the D is unclear. V shed 2 bases and J shed 2 bases, with 10 bases lying between them. The CDR3 runs to 14 residues. The V gene's germline CDR1 is SGHVS and CDR2 FQNEAQ. The CDR3 DNA reads TGTGCCAGCAGCTTATTCGGCAGGACCTACGAGCAGTACTTC. Protein: CASSLFGRTYEQYF.

In this sample, this clone turned up once. This chain uses TRBV29-1 with TRBJ2-3; no firm D call. The germline gives CDR1 SQVTM, CDR2 ANQGSEA. The CDR3 contains 15 residues. The germline V and J ends were trimmed by 3 bases and 0 bases, with 13 bases remaining between them. The CDR3 DNA is TGCAGCGTTGATGTTGTTTTAAGTAGCACAGATACGCAGTATTTT. It specifies CSVDVVLSSTDTQYF.

This sequence joins TRBV15 and TRBJ2-3; D is possibly TRBD1 (6 bases). The V gene lost 9 bases and the J gene lost 2 bases, with 9 bases spanning the gap. The CDR3 has 12 amino acids. Germline V gives CDR1 LNHNV, CDR2 YYDKDF (reference sequence). CDR3 residues: CATQGDTDTQYF. The CDR3 DNA sequence: TGTGCCACACAGGGAGACACAGATACGCAGTATTTT.

Only one count was recorded for this clone. V usage is TRBV25-1 and J usage is TRBJ1-2; a possible D gene is TRBD1 (5 bases). The CDR3 loop spans 13 amino acids. V lost 7 bases and J lost 4, with 13 bases in between. CDR1 is MGHDK, CDR2 SYGVNS, per germline. CDR3 nucleotides: TGTGCCAGCATGGTGAGGGGAGGCTATGGCTACACCTTC. Amino acid sequence: CASMVRGGYGYTF.

This sequence joins TRBV9 and TRBJ1-2, with D possibly TRBD1 on 5 matching bases. V gave up 4 bases and J gave up 4 bases, with 14 bases separating them. This CDR3 comprises 14 residues. The germline CDR1 and CDR2 sequences are SGDLS and YYNGEE. The CDR3 spells CASSSSGYPYGYTF. The CDR3 DNA is TGTGCCAGCAGCAGCTCAGGGTACCCCTATGGCTACACCTTC.